This is a list of T cell receptor beta chains from one sample in a study of identical twins. TCRdb reanalysed the 5' RACE reads using MiXCR and keeps one entry per CDR3 protein. The table lists about 240,000 distinct CDR3 sequences, approximately 10% of them singletons. Sequenced: memory T cells sorted from blood. These TCRs come from a man in his forties or fifties in good health. Each CDR3 is given with its conserved first and last residue. The D gene is left open where the match is weak. Rows give clone size only sometimes, using once, few, many, or a class for an expanded clone.

D gene: -
clone size: many
J gene: TRBJ2-5
V gene: TRBV29-1
CDR3 DNA: TGCAGCGTTGAAGAGCGGGGCCCGATGTACCAAGAGACCCAGTACTTC
CDR3 protein: CSVEERGPMYQETQYF

D gene: -
clone size: -
J gene: TRBJ2-2
V gene: TRBV10-3
CDR3 DNA: TGTGCCATCAGTGACCGGGACTCGACCAACACCGGGGAGCTGTTTTTT
CDR3 protein: CAISDRDSTNTGELFF

D gene: TRBD1
clone size: few
J gene: TRBJ2-2
V gene: TRBV28
CDR3 DNA: TGTGCCAGCAGTGCGGACAGGACGAACACCGGGGAGCTGTTTTTT
CDR3 protein: CASSADRTNTGELFF

D gene: -
clone size: -
J gene: TRBJ2-1
V gene: TRBV9
CDR3 DNA: TGTGCCAGCGCAGGGGAGTCGGGGCCTTCCTACAATGAGCAGTTCTTC
CDR3 protein: CASAGESGPSYNEQFF

D gene: -
clone size: many
J gene: TRBJ1-2
V gene: TRBV20-1
CDR3 DNA: TGCAGTGCTAGAGATCCCGGGACTCCCGAGGGCTACACCTTC
CDR3 protein: CSARDPGTPEGYTF

D gene: -
clone size: many
J gene: TRBJ2-1
V gene: TRBV6-2/TRBV6-3
CDR3 DNA: TGTGCCAGCAGTTACTTGGGGGGCTCCTACAATGAGCAGTTCTTC
CDR3 protein: CASSYLGGSYNEQFF

D gene: TRBD1
clone size: many
J gene: TRBJ2-1
V gene: TRBV12-3/TRBV12-4
CDR3 DNA: TGTGCCAGCAGGGAACAGGGGGCCGGGATTCAGCAGTTCTTC
CDR3 protein: CASREQGAGIQQFF

D gene: -
clone size: many
J gene: TRBJ2-3
V gene: TRBV28
CDR3 DNA: TGTGCCAGCAGTCTCAGTAGGGACCCCCGGTTACCAGATACGCAGTATTTT
CDR3 protein: CASSLSRDPRLPDTQYF

D gene: TRBD2
clone size: many
J gene: TRBJ2-4
V gene: TRBV3-1
CDR3 DNA: TGTGCCAGCAGCCAAGAACTAGCGGCCAAAAACATTCAGTACTTC
CDR3 protein: CASSQELAAKNIQYF

D gene: -
clone size: few
J gene: TRBJ1-6
V gene: TRBV18
CDR3 DNA: TGTGCCAGCTCACCAACTCTAACCAGGAATTCACCCCTCCACTTT
CDR3 protein: CASSPTLTRNSPLHF

D gene: TRBD1
clone size: few
J gene: TRBJ2-1
V gene: TRBV19
CDR3 DNA: TGTGCCAGTAGTACGCGACAGGGGGGGTACAATGAGCAGTTCTTC
CDR3 protein: CASSTRQGGYNEQFF

D gene: -
clone size: few
J gene: TRBJ2-4
V gene: TRBV18
CDR3 DNA: TGTGCCAGCTCACCACGAGCGGACCTAGCCAAAAACATTCAGTACTTC
CDR3 protein: CASSPRADLAKNIQYF

D gene: -
clone size: few
J gene: TRBJ2-3
V gene: TRBV7-9
CDR3 DNA: TGTGCCAGCAGCTTAGGCTGGAGGACCACAGATACGCAGTATTTT
CDR3 protein: CASSLGWRTTDTQYF

D gene: TRBD1
clone size: -
J gene: TRBJ1-6
V gene: TRBV20-1
CDR3 DNA: TGCAGTGCAAAGGGACAGGGGAATTCACCCCTCCACTTT
CDR3 protein: CSAKGQGNSPLHF

D gene: TRBD1
clone size: many
J gene: TRBJ2-5
V gene: TRBV18
CDR3 DNA: TGTGCCAGCTCACCAGTCAGCCAGGGGGCTCAAGAGACCCAGTACTTC
CDR3 protein: CASSPVSQGAQETQYF

D gene: -
clone size: few
J gene: TRBJ2-7
V gene: TRBV6-1
CDR3 DNA: TGTGCCAGCAGTCCCGGGACGCACAGGGAGCAGTACTTC
CDR3 protein: CASSPGTHREQYF

D gene: -
clone size: few
J gene: TRBJ2-4
V gene: TRBV11-1
CDR3 DNA: TGTGCCAGCAGCTTAGATTTTGGGGGCGCGGGAAACATTCAGTACTTC
CDR3 protein: CASSLDFGGAGNIQYF

D gene: TRBD1
clone size: few
J gene: TRBJ1-3
V gene: TRBV20-1
CDR3 DNA: TGCAGGCATCAGCGGGGGGGGGACAGGGAGGTTCCCGGAAACACCATATATTTT
CDR3 protein: CRHQRGGDREVPGNTIYF

D gene: TRBD1
clone size: many
J gene: TRBJ2-1
V gene: TRBV11-2
CDR3 DNA: TGTGCCAGCAGCCCCACAGGGGGCGCTTTATCTGAGCAGTTCTTC
CDR3 protein: CASSPTGGALSEQFF

D gene: TRBD2
clone size: many
J gene: TRBJ2-3
V gene: TRBV25-1
CDR3 DNA: TGTGCCAGCAGTGAATGGGGAGGGACTGCCCCTGATACGCAGTATTTT
CDR3 protein: CASSEWGGTAPDTQYF

D gene: -
clone size: -
J gene: TRBJ2-1
V gene: TRBV20-1
CDR3 DNA: TGCAGTGCTAGCGGGAACTCCTACAATGAGCAGTTCTTC
CDR3 protein: CSASGNSYNEQFF

D gene: -
clone size: -
J gene: TRBJ2-1
V gene: TRBV15
CDR3 DNA: TGTGCCACCAGCAGGCGAAGGGGTGGGCCGAGGAATGAGCAGTTCTTC
CDR3 protein: CATSRRRGGPRNEQFF

D gene: TRBD2
clone size: many
J gene: TRBJ2-1
V gene: TRBV3-1
CDR3 DNA: TGTGCCAGCAGCCAACTTGGATCGGGACTAGCATCAAATGAGCAGTTCTTC
CDR3 protein: CASSQLGSGLASNEQFF

D gene: -
clone size: -
J gene: TRBJ2-7
V gene: TRBV7-8
CDR3 DNA: TGTGCCAGCAGCCCGTGGACAGAAACCTACGAGCAGTACTTC
CDR3 protein: CASSPWTETYEQYF

D gene: -
clone size: many
J gene: TRBJ2-1
V gene: TRBV27
CDR3 DNA: TGTGCCAGCAGTGGGCTGGGGGGCAAGGAGCAGTTCTTC
CDR3 protein: CASSGLGGKEQFF

D gene: TRBD2
clone size: many
J gene: TRBJ2-1
V gene: TRBV4-3
CDR3 DNA: TGCGCCAGCAGCCCCGGGACTAGCAATGTCGATGAGCAGTTCTTC
CDR3 protein: CASSPGTSNVDEQFF